Listed here are 8 T cell receptor beta chains from one sample, sequenced in a study of cytomegalovirus exposure and HLA in healthy donors. TCRdb keeps only in-frame clones here, not all; method: immunoSEQ multiplex PCR. The profile shows about 150,000 clones, about 86% of them singletons. The sample taken for sequencing was PBMCs. The receptors were gathered from a young man in good health and CMV-seropositive.

The chain has TRBV4-3 and TRBJ2-2; 7 nucleotides match TRBD2. In germline, CDR1 is LGHNA, CDR2 YSLEER. After removal of 0 bases from V and 4 bases from J, the junction contained 8 bases not matched to a gene. This CDR3 comprises 17 residues. CDR3 sequence (DNA): TGCGCCAGCAGCCAAGAAAAGGCGGGAGATGGCACCGGGGAGCTGTTTTTT. It is translated as CASSQEKAGDGTGELFF.

The chain combines TRBV5-6 with TRBJ1-2, with D possibly being TRBD1 (6 bases). V was shortened by 0 bases and J by 3 bases, with 12 bases between the two germline ends. Germline loops: CDR1 SGHDT, CDR2 YYEEEE. The CDR3 runs 15 residues. CDR3: CASSLVTGWDYGYTF. DNA of the CDR3: TGTGCCAGCAGCTTGGTAACAGGGTGGGACTATGGCTACACCTTC.

The J gene is TRBJ1-3, the V gene TRBV15; D is unclear. The V gene's germline CDR1 is LNHNV and CDR2 YYDKDF (reference sequence). The CDR3 is 14 residues long. The germline V and J ends were trimmed by 5 bases and 0 bases, with 8 bases remaining between them. The CDR3 DNA sequence: TGTGCCACCAGCGGCGGGTCCTCTGGAAACACCATATATTTT. It encodes CATSGGSSGNTIYF.

This chain joins TRBV9 and TRBJ1-1, with 9 bases that match TRBD1. Germline V gives CDR1 SGDLS, CDR2 YYNGEE. With V trimmed by 1 base and J by 1 base, 8 bases remained unmatched. The CDR3 runs 17 residues. CDR3 sequence (DNA): TGTGCCAGCAGCGTATATCCTGGGACAGGGCCGAACACTGAAGCTTTCTTT. Translating gives CASSVYPGTGPNTEAFF.

The chain links TRBV6-6 to TRBJ2-1, with 9 bases identical to TRBD2. This CDR3 is built from 15 residues. Trimming cost V 0 bases and J 7 bases; bases outside gene matches: 4. Germline lookup yields CDR1 MNHNY and CDR2 SVGAGI (reference sequence). The CDR3 reads CASSYSGREGNEQFF. The CDR3 region has the DNA TGTGCCAGCAGTTACTCCGGGCGGGAGGGGAATGAGCAGTTCTTC.

V and J are TRBV7-6 and TRBJ1-2; no clear D gene. The CDR3 loop spans 14 amino acids. CDR1 and CDR2 from the germline V gene are SGHVS and FNYEAQ. V lost 1 base to trimming and J lost 5 bases, with 11 bases between them. This chain's CDR3 is CASSLEGDLYGYTF. Written as DNA, the CDR3 is TGTGCCAGCAGCTTAGAAGGCGACTTATATGGCTACACCTTC.

This clone occurred a few times. The chain has TRBV2 and TRBJ2-7, with TRBD1 matching 9 bases. The germline V gene has CDR1 SNHLY and CDR2 FYNNEI. The CDR3 totals 15 residues. The V segment lost 8 bases and the J segment 4 bases; nucleotides outside the gene matches: 12. CDR3 coding DNA: TGTGCCAGCGGACCAACCCAACAGGGGGCGTACGAGCAGTACTTC. Its translation is CASGPTQQGAYEQYF.

CDR3 nucleotides: TGTGCCAGCTCACTATCAGGGTCGGAAAAGTACGAGCAGTACTTC. Its translation is CASSLSGSEKYEQYF. The gene calls are TRBV18 and TRBJ2-7, with D tentatively TRBD1 (5 bases). The V gene lost 4 bases and the J gene lost 4 bases, with 17 bases spanning the gap. CDR3 size: 15 residues. Germline V gene data show CDR1 as KGHSH and CDR2 as LQKENI.